This paragraph covers one T cell receptor beta chain sequence. No antigen is known for it. This may be a read error: a much more frequent sequence differs by one nucleotide. TCR beta cDNA came from roughly 550 ng total RNA, primed with a constant-region primer. Libraries covering TCR beta were generated through three nested multiplex PCR rounds (using a slightly modified ARM-PCR). Running roughly 10 cycles apiece, the first two PCR rounds relied on TRBV1-TRBV30 forward primers together with a C-beta reverse primer. MiXCR was run by TCRdb on the multiplex PCR reads, yielding one entry per CDR3 protein. This table holds 300,000 to 400,000 distinct CDR3 sequences, less than 75% found once. The blood RNA (from unsorted whole blood) was obtained, and germline DNA was also extracted. These data originate in a study of tumor-infiltrating lymphocytes in primary liver carcinoma. In the study overall: Sample yields, roughly 3.5 to 7.13 million productive TCRbeta reads, were similar across the tissue types.

Findings of the study overall: Tumors and blood were compared for top-250-clone fraction, and tumors had the significantly higher value (p = 0.039).

This CDR3 is built from 12 residues. CDR1 is SGHAT and CDR2 is FQDESV in the germline V gene (reference sequence). Sequenced material: peripheral blood. The sequence was obtained from a middle-aged man with primary liver carcinoma and hepatitis B virus infection. V gene TRBV11-1 combines with J gene TRBJ2-4, with D maybe TRBD1 (5 bases). This chain's CDR3 is CASNLGANIQYF. CDR3 sequence (DNA): TGTGCCAGCAACTTAGGGGCCAACATTCAGTACTTC.